These 28 T cell receptor beta chains were sequenced from one sample in a study of T cell changes during pregnancy in multiple sclerosis. Only in-frame clones appear in the TCRdb table, and some are missing; sequencing was by immunoSEQ multiplex PCR. The sample lists about 69,000 clones; roughly nine tenths were seen once. This specimen consisted of CD4+ T cells from peripheral blood mononuclear cells, obtained in the third trimester of pregnancy. The receptors here all came from a female donor in good health, enrolled as a control in a pregnancy study.

The chain couples TRBV6-1 to TRBJ2-7; D is possibly TRBD1 (6 bases). The V gene lost 3 bases and the J gene lost 0 bases, with 15 bases spanning the gap. Germline V gene sequence: CDR1 MNHNS, CDR2 SASEGT. The CDR3 is made up of 16 amino acids. CDR3 nucleotide sequence: TGTGCCAGCAGTGAGACGACAGACAGGAACTCCTACGAGCAGTACTTC. Translation gives CASSETTDRNSYEQYF.

The chain has TRBV4-3 and TRBJ2-5, with 10 bases aligning to TRBD1. Looked up from germline, CDR1 is LGHNA and CDR2 is YSLEER. The ends lost 2 bases at V and 5 bases at J; junction bases unmatched: 17. There are 19 residues in the CDR3. The CDR3, as DNA: TGCGCCAGCAGCCAAAAATACAAGGGACAGGGGACCGGTATCGAGACCCAGTACTTC. Translated, it gives CASSQKYKGQGTGIETQYF.

V gene TRBV4-1 combines with J gene TRBJ1-2; D is uncertain. Trimming removed 1 base from V and 5 bases from J, with 20 bases in between. Germline V gene sequence: CDR1 MGHRA, CDR2 YSYEKL. The CDR3 is 17 amino acids. CDR3 residues: CASSQVRFQPARYGYTF. The CDR3 DNA follows: TGCGCCAGCAGCCAAGTGAGGTTCCAACCGGCGAGATATGGCTACACCTTC.

V usage is TRBV5-6 and J usage is TRBJ1-5; D is uncertain. The length of the CDR3 is 16 residues. V lost 0 bases and J lost 6, with 16 bases in between. Germline CDR1 is SGHDT and CDR2 is YYEEEE. In nucleotides, the CDR3 is TGTGCCAGCAGCTTGGGGACGGGGAGGGCCAGTCAGCCCCAGCATTTT. Residues: CASSLGTGRASQPQHF.

J is TRBJ1-1 and V is TRBV19, with 9 bases aligning to TRBD1. After removal of 5 bases from V and 3 bases from J, the junction contained 7 bases not matched to a gene. Germline assignment: CDR1 LNHDA and CDR2 SQIVND (reference sequence). This CDR3 is 15 amino acids long. DNA of the CDR3: TGTGCCAGTAGTCGGACAGGGGAACAGGACACTGAAGCTTTCTTT. Protein product: CASSRTGEQDTEAFF.

V and J are TRBV14 and TRBJ2-1; D gene uncertain. Trimming shortened V by 2 bases and J by 6 bases, and 8 bases separated the two germline ends. Germline values: CDR1 SGHDN, CDR2 FVKESK. This CDR3 has 13 residues. The CDR3 DNA is TGTGCCAGCAGCCAAAGTGGGCCCAATGAGCAGTTCTTC. This codes for CASSQSGPNEQFF.

The V and J genes are TRBV19 and TRBJ2-1; tentative D call: TRBD1 (6 bases). V lost 4 bases to trimming and J lost 2 bases, with 9 bases between them. This CDR3 contains 14 residues. CDR1 is LNHDA, CDR2 SQIVND, per germline (reference sequence). This chain's CDR3 is CASSTQGPYNEQFF. The CDR3 DNA is TGTGCCAGTAGTACACAGGGCCCCTACAATGAGCAGTTCTTC.

The V gene is TRBV7-2, the J gene TRBJ2-5; maybe TRBD1 (5 bases). CDR3 length equals 16 residues. From germline, CDR1 is SGHTA and CDR2 FQGNSA. The V end was cut by 7 bases, the J end by 2 bases, with 20 bases between. The CDR3: CASTHHSGRVQETQYF. The CDR3, as DNA: TGTGCCAGCACCCATCACTCAGGCAGGGTACAAGAGACCCAGTACTTC.

The chain links TRBV5-1 to TRBJ2-3; 8 bases agree with TRBD2. The CDR3 covers 17 residues. Germline CDR1 and CDR2: SGHRS and YFSETQ. The V segment lost 3 bases and the J segment 1 base; nucleotides outside the gene matches: 10. CDR3 in amino acids: CASSSAMGSGGTDTQYF. DNA of the CDR3: TGCGCCAGCAGCTCTGCCATGGGTAGCGGGGGCACAGATACGCAGTATTTT.

This clone was counted between two and nine times. Here the CDR3 reads CAWSVVGTGPYEQYF. The CDR3 DNA reads as TGTGCCTGGAGTGTAGTGGGGACAGGGCCCTACGAGCAGTACTTC. The genes are TRBV30 and TRBJ2-7; 9 bases fit TRBD1. Germline V CDR1 and CDR2: GTSNPN, SVGIG (reference sequence). The CDR3 sequence is 15 residues long. Unmatched junction bases numbered 5, after V lost 0 bases and J lost 2 bases. The full variable domain, in which reference TRBV30 and TRBJ2-7 provide the parts outside the CDR3, is SQTIHQWPATLVQPVGSPLSLECTVEGTSNPNLYWYRQAAGRGLQLLFYSVGIGQISSEVPQNLSASRPQDRQFILSSKKLLLSDSGFYLCAWSVVGTGPYEQYFGPGTRLTVT.

V is TRBV5-1 and J is TRBJ2-3, with 10 bases lining up with TRBD2. The CDR3 is made up of 18 amino acids. CDR1 SGHRS and CDR2 YFSETQ come from the germline V gene. Trimming removed 1 base from V and 2 bases from J; junction bases left unmatched: 10. Here the CDR3 reads CASSLNPSGGGVTDTQYF. The CDR3 nucleotides are TGCGCCAGCAGCTTGAATCCTAGCGGGGGCGGGGTCACAGATACGCAGTATTTT.

The chain combines TRBV30 with TRBJ1-1, with 7 bases that match TRBD1. V lost 3 bases and J lost 3; bases outside the gene matches: 4. There are 13 residues in the CDR3. The germline CDR1 and CDR2 sequences are GTSNPN and SVGIG (reference sequence). The CDR3 protein is CAWSGDRHTEAFF. As DNA, the CDR3 is TGTGCCTGGAGCGGGGACAGACACACTGAAGCTTTCTTT.

The chain recombines TRBV27 with TRBJ2-7, with 8 bases lining up with TRBD1. The germline CDR1 and CDR2 sequences are MNHEY and SMNVEV (reference sequence). This CDR3 spans 16 amino acids. J lost 0 bases, V lost 6 bases, and 10 bases had no gene match. CDR3 DNA: TGTGCCAGCAGCCGAAAACCGGGACAGGACTCCTACGAGCAGTACTTC. It encodes CASSRKPGQDSYEQYF.

V and J are TRBV7-9 and TRBJ1-1; possibly TRBD1 for D (6 bases). CDR1 is SEHNR, CDR2 FQNEAQ, per germline (reference sequence). This CDR3 spans 15 amino acids. Trimming removed 5 bases at V and 3 bases at J, with 16 bases between. For the CDR3, the DNA is TGTGCCAGCAGCGAGAGGGGAACAGGGCACACTGAAGCTTTCTTT. Translating it yields CASSERGTGHTEAFF.

This clone came up once. Other DNA sequences in this specimen translate into the identical CDR3. The rearrangement uses TRBV5-4 and TRBJ1-2; 8 bases are a match to TRBD1. Per germline, CDR1 SGHNT and CDR2 YYREEE (reference sequence). The V gene end was trimmed by 0 bases and the J gene end by 2 bases; junction bases not matched to a gene: 0. There are 14 residues in the CDR3. The CDR3 nucleotides are TGTGCCAGCAGCTTGGGACAGGGGAACTATGGCTACACCTTC. Protein product: CASSLGQGNYGYTF.

The rearrangement joins TRBV5-6 to TRBJ2-7; D is perhaps TRBD1 (6 bases). There are 15 residues in the CDR3. Trimming left V 0 bases short and J 2 bases short, with 12 bases between. Germline assignment: CDR1 SGHDT and CDR2 YYEEEE. The CDR3 DNA follows: TGTGCCAGCAGCTTGGGTTACAGGGAGACCTACGAGCAGTACTTC. This codes for CASSLGYRETYEQYF.

This chain links TRBV9 with TRBJ2-7, with D tentatively TRBD1 (6 bases). CDR1 SGDLS and CDR2 YYNGEE come from the germline V gene. The ends were cut back, 0 bases at V and 0 bases at J, with 16 bases in the middle. The CDR3 spans 17 residues. Here the CDR3 reads CASSVATMGAGSYEQYF. CDR3 nucleotides: TGTGCCAGCAGCGTAGCTACTATGGGGGCGGGCTCCTACGAGCAGTACTTC.

V usage is TRBV4-1 and J usage is TRBJ2-5; 7 bases agree with TRBD2. Germline lookup yields CDR1 MGHRA and CDR2 YSYEKL. This CDR3 is 15 amino acids long. The V gene end was trimmed by 4 bases and the J gene end by 5 bases; junction bases not matched to a gene: 10. The CDR3: CASSLGAGPWETQYF. In DNA, the CDR3 is TGCGCCAGCAGCCTGGGAGCGGGGCCCTGGGAGACCCAGTACTTC.

The chain uses TRBV18 and TRBJ2-3; 7 bases fit TRBD2. Germline lookup yields CDR1 KGHSH and CDR2 LQKENI. The V segment lost 5 bases and the J segment 3 bases; nucleotides outside the gene matches: 29. The CDR3 totals 22 residues. The CDR3 DNA sequence: TGTGCCAGCTCAACGAACAAACAAATTGTCCCCGATAGGAGCGGGAAGACAGATACGCAGTATTTT. Its protein is CASSTNKQIVPDRSGKTDTQYF.

The gene calls are TRBV4-2 and TRBJ1-4, with TRBD1 matching 10 bases. Germline V CDR1 and CDR2: LGHNA, YNFKEQ. V was clipped by 10 bases and J by 5 bases; unmatched bases: 4. CDR3 size: 13 residues. Here the CDR3 reads CATSGQGNEKLFF. CDR3 sequence (DNA): TGTGCCACCTCGGGACAGGGGAATGAAAAACTGTTTTTT.

The chain uses TRBV19 and TRBJ1-3; no definite D call. Trimming shortened V by 0 bases and J by 3 bases, and 12 bases separated the two germline ends. From germline, CDR1 is LNHDA and CDR2 SQIVND (reference sequence). The CDR3 covers 16 residues. DNA of the CDR3: TGTGCCAGTAGTATAGACTTGGCCATCGATGGAAACACCATATATTTT. It encodes CASSIDLAIDGNTIYF.

The V gene is TRBV6-5, the J gene TRBJ1-2; no definite D call. Per the germline V gene, CDR1 is MNHEY and CDR2 is SVGAGI. This CDR3 is built from 14 residues. Between the trimmed V and J ends, which lost 4 bases and 0 bases, there was a span of 9 bases. The CDR3 here is CASSSMVANYGYTF. The CDR3 DNA is TGTGCCAGCAGTTCAATGGTAGCTAACTATGGCTACACCTTC.

CDR3 protein: CASRISGTFYGYTF. The CDR3 nucleotides are TGTGCCAGCAGAATCTCCGGGACTTTCTATGGCTACACCTTC. The chain has TRBV6-5 and TRBJ1-2, with D possibly TRBD1 on 5 matching bases. The CDR3 runs to 14 residues. The V gene lost 6 bases and the J gene lost 4 bases, with 15 bases spanning the gap. Germline V gene lookup returns CDR1 MNHEY and CDR2 SVGAGI.

The chain is built from TRBV7-2 and TRBJ1-2, with 11 bases aligning to TRBD1. This CDR3 spans 15 amino acids. Looked up from germline, CDR1 is SGHTA and CDR2 is FQGNSA. V lost 1 base and J lost 7; bases outside the gene matches: 5. CDR3 in amino acids: CASSLEGQGASGYTF. In DNA, the CDR3 is TGTGCCAGCAGCTTAGAAGGACAGGGGGCGTCTGGCTACACCTTC.

The J gene is TRBJ1-2, the V gene TRBV6-5; 7 nucleotides agree with TRBD1. Germline V gives CDR1 MNHEY, CDR2 SVGAGI. This CDR3 is 13 amino acids long. V shed 2 bases and J 3 bases; nucleotides not matched to a gene: 0. CDR3 sequence: CASSYDRDYGYTF. DNA for the CDR3: TGTGCCAGCAGTTACGACAGGGACTATGGCTACACCTTC.

The chain couples TRBV27 to TRBJ2-7; TRBD2 agrees at 9 bases. Germline lookup yields CDR1 MNHEY and CDR2 SMNVEV (reference sequence). V lost 2 bases, J lost 6 bases, and 14 bases stayed unmatched. The CDR3 contains 17 residues. The CDR3 DNA follows: TGTGCCAGCAGTTTAGGGAGTTTAGCGGGGGTCTTCAGCGAGCAGTACTTC. Amino acid sequence: CASSLGSLAGVFSEQYF.

The chain carries TRBV15 and TRBJ2-5, with TRBD2 matching over 10 bases. CDR1 and CDR2 from the germline V gene are LNHNV and YYDKDF (reference sequence). V trimming: 1 base; J trimming: 2 bases; junction bases outside the gene matches: 1. This CDR3 is 15 amino acids long. As DNA, the CDR3 is TGTGCCACCAGCAGAGGGGGACTAGCGCAAGAGACCCAGTACTTC. Amino acids: CATSRGGLAQETQYF. Full variable domain (outside the CDR3, taken from reference TRBV15 and TRBJ2-5): DAMVIQNPRYQVTQFGKPVTLSCSQTLNHNVMYWYQQKSSQAPKLLFHYYDKDFNNEADTPDNFQSRRPNTSFCFLDIRSPGLGDTAMYLCATSRGGLAQETQYFGPGTRLLVL.

The chain recombines TRBV9 with TRBJ2-2, with 8 bases lining up with TRBD1. CDR3 size: 15 residues. The ends lost 3 bases at V and 6 bases at J; junction bases unmatched: 7. Germline CDR1 and CDR2: SGDLS and YYNGEE. CDR3 sequence (DNA): TGTGCCAGCAGCGCGGGACAGGCGGTAGCCGGGGAGCTGTTTTTT. Protein sequence: CASSAGQAVAGELFF.